The next 16 T cell receptor beta chains were all read from a single sample in a study of T cell responses to AZD1222 COVID-19 vaccine. Repertoires were generated with immunoSEQ multiplex PCR, while TCRdb's copy carries only in-frame clones and drops some. The sample holds around 78,000 clones, 85% to 90% seen once. Sequenced here: peripheral blood, sampled 28 days after the second AZD1222 dose. The receptors were sampled from an adult who received the AZD1222 COVID-19 vaccine.

The chain uses TRBV29-1 and TRBJ2-7; 9 bases map to TRBD1. The CDR3 is 13 amino acids. V shed 7 bases, J shed 3 bases, and the junction held 7 bases outside the gene matches. Germline V lookup: CDR1 SQVTM, CDR2 ANQGSEA. In DNA, the CDR3 is TGCAGCGGAAGGACAGGGGAGGGCTACGAGCAGTACTTC. Translation gives CSGRTGEGYEQYF.

This rearrangement joins TRBV7-9 to TRBJ1-6, with D unclear. The CDR3 is 18 amino acids. The V gene's germline CDR1 is SEHNR and CDR2 FQNEAQ (reference sequence). V was cut by 0 bases and J by 0 bases, with 12 bases left in between. The CDR3 sequence: CASSLAGRDSSYNSPLHF. Written as DNA, the CDR3 is TGTGCCAGCAGCTTAGCGGGGAGGGATAGCTCCTATAATTCACCCCTCCACTTT.

This sequence joins TRBV5-6 and TRBJ2-5; maybe TRBD1 (6 bases). The germline V gene has CDR1 SGHDT and CDR2 YYEEEE. The germline V and J ends were trimmed by 4 bases and 1 base, with 11 bases remaining between them. The CDR3 loop spans 14 amino acids. CDR3 coding DNA: TGTGCCAGCAGCCCGGGACATTTCCAAGAGACCCAGTACTTC. It translates to CASSPGHFQETQYF.

The chain joins TRBV7-6 to TRBJ2-5; TRBD2 matches at 12 bases. This CDR3 has 15 amino acids. Germline V gene data show CDR1 as SGHVS and CDR2 as FNYEAQ. J gave up 0 bases and V 10 bases, and 6 bases lay outside the gene matches. CDR3 sequence reads: CATVRLAGDQETQYF. DNA for the CDR3: TGTGCCACCGTGAGACTAGCGGGGGACCAAGAGACCCAGTACTTC. Drawing the rest from reference TRBV7-6 and TRBJ2-5, the complete variable domain is GAGVSQSPRYKVTKRGQDVALRCDPISGHVSLYWYRQALGQGPEFLTYFNYEAQQDKSGLPNDRFSAERPEGSISTLTIQRTEQRDSAMYRCATVRLAGDQETQYFGPGTRLLVL.

This clone appeared a single time. The rearrangement joins TRBV5-1 to TRBJ2-7; D possibly matches TRBD1 or TRBD2 (7 bases each). V dropped 0 bases and J dropped 4 bases, with 14 bases sitting between them. The CDR3 has 15 amino acids. CDR1 and CDR2 (germline): SGHRS, YFSETQ. CDR3 DNA sequence: TGCGCCAGCAGCTTGGGACAGGGAGGGAGGTACGAGCAGTACTTC. It specifies CASSLGQGGRYEQYF.

The gene calls are TRBV5-1 and TRBJ1-1; TRBD1 might be the D (6 bases). The CDR3 loop spans 15 amino acids. Germline CDR1 SGHRS, CDR2 YFSETQ. V lost 0 bases and J 3 bases, leaving 12 bases between the germline ends. CDR3 sequence: CASSLGRGMDTEAFF. CDR3 nucleotide sequence: TGCGCCAGCAGCTTGGGGAGGGGGATGGACACTGAAGCTTTCTTT. Drawing the rest from reference TRBV5-1 and TRBJ1-1, the complete variable domain is KAGVTQTPRYLIKTRGQQVTLSCSPISGHRSVSWYQQTPGQGLQFLFEYFSETQRNKGNFPGRFSGRQFSNSRSEMNVSTLELGDSALYLCASSLGRGMDTEAFFGQGTRLTVV.

The table lists this clone with a few counts. This chain links TRBV11-2 with TRBJ1-2; D is uncertain. V was cut by 8 bases and J by 7 bases, with 20 bases left in between. Germline CDR1 reads SGHAT; CDR2 reads FQNNGV. The CDR3 is made up of 14 amino acids. The CDR3, as DNA: TGTGCCAGCCAGAACAGTTTTCGTTCGTCTGGCTACACCTTC. Protein: CASQNSFRSSGYTF.

The chain recombines TRBV2 with TRBJ1-1, with D perhaps TRBD1 (5 bases). V lost 7 bases, J lost 0 bases, and 12 bases lay in between. Germline V CDR1 and CDR2: SNHLY, FYNNEI. The CDR3 consists of 14 residues. The CDR3, as DNA: TGTGCCAGCATCAGACAGCTTGTGAACACTGAAGCTTTCTTT. Residues: CASIRQLVNTEAFF.

This clone was observed once. V usage is TRBV5-4 and J usage is TRBJ2-2; 8 bases are shared with TRBD1. This CDR3 spans 15 amino acids. J gave up 1 base and V 5 bases, and 4 bases lay outside the gene matches. The V gene's germline CDR1 is SGHNT and CDR2 YYREEE (reference sequence). The CDR3 DNA follows: TGTGCCAGCAGAGCGGACAGGGAGAACACCGGGGAGCTGTTTTTT. This encodes CASRADRENTGELFF.

This clone showed up just once. The CDR3 DNA reads TGTGCCAGCACCGACTGGGTGGGAGGCTACACCTTC. It codes for CASTDWVGGYTF. The V gene is TRBV6-5, the J gene TRBJ1-2; D not resolved. CDR1 and CDR2 from the germline V gene are MNHEY and SVGAGI. This CDR3 is built from 12 residues. V was clipped by 7 bases and J by 8 bases, with 14 bases between them.

V gene TRBV5-1 combines with J gene TRBJ2-2; 7 bases map to TRBD1. The CDR3 is 13 amino acids. V shed 4 bases and J 8 bases; nucleotides not matched to a gene: 5. The germline V gene encodes CDR1 SGHRS and CDR2 YFSETQ. The CDR3 sequence is CASSPTGTGELFF. CDR3 coding DNA: TGCGCCAGCAGCCCGACAGGGACGGGGGAGCTGTTTTTT.

This clone occurred a few times. V usage is TRBV24-1 and J usage is TRBJ2-2; D tentatively reads TRBD1 or TRBD2 (5 bases each). The germline gives CDR1 KGHDR, CDR2 SFDVKD. Trimming shortened V by 5 bases and J by 0 bases, and 9 bases separated the two germline ends. This CDR3 has 15 residues. CDR3 coding DNA: TGTGCCACCAGTGCCTTGGGGGCGAACACCGGGGAGCTGTTTTTT. Translation: CATSALGANTGELFF.

V and J are TRBV7-9 and TRBJ2-4, with no clear D. Trimming pared 2 bases from V and 5 bases from J, leaving 10 bases between. The CDR3 spans 14 residues. Looked up from germline, CDR1 is SEHNR and CDR2 is FQNEAQ (reference sequence). The CDR3 region has the DNA TGTGCCAGCAGCTTAATAGGGCCAGAAAACATTCAGTACTTC. This encodes CASSLIGPENIQYF.

The V and J genes are TRBV21-1 and TRBJ1-3; TRBD1 reflects the table's D call only, with no check against the DNA. TRBV21-1 is a pseudogene locus. CDR3 length equals 19 residues. Here the CDR3 reads CASSTLYKQLRIRVGTIYF. CDR3 nucleotides: TGTGCCAGCAGCACACTATACAAACAGCTAAGAATCAGGGTTGGCACCATATATTTT.

This chain joins TRBV7-3 and TRBJ2-7; D gene uncertain. The CDR3 runs to 13 residues. Germline V gene sequence: CDR1 SGHTA, CDR2 FQGTGA. V was clipped by 3 bases and J by 7 bases, with 13 bases between them. The CDR3 sequence is CASSFPDRQEQYF. For the CDR3, the DNA is TGTGCCAGCAGCTTCCCGGACCGGCAGGAGCAGTACTTC.

This clone has a single count. The chain couples TRBV7-2 to TRBJ2-1, with 14 nucleotides matching TRBD2. The germline CDR1 and CDR2 sequences are SGHTA and FQGNSA. The CDR3 totals 18 residues. Trimming took 5 bases from V and 0 from J; bases not matched to a gene: 6. CDR3 sequence: CASSKGLAGASSYNEQFF. The CDR3, as DNA: TGTGCCAGCAGCAAGGGACTAGCGGGGGCCAGCTCCTACAATGAGCAGTTCTTC.